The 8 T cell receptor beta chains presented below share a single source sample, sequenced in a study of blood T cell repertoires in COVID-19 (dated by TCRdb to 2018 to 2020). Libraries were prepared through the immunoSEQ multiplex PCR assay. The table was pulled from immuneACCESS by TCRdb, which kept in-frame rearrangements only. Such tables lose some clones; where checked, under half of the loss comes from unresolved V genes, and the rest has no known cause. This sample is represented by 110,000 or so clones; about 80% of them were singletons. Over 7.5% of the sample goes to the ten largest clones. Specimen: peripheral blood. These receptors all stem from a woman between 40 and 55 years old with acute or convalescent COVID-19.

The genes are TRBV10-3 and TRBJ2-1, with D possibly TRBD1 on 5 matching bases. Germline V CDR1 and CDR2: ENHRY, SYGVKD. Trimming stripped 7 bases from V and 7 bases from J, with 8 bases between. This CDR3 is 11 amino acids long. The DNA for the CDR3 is TGTGCCATCAAGGGGCAGAATGAGCAGTTCTTC. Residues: CAIKGQNEQFF.

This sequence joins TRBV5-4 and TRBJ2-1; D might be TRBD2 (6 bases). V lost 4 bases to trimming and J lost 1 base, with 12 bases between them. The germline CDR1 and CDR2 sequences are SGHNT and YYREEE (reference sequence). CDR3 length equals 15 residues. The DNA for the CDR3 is TGTGCCAGCAGCGTGGACTATCTTTCCTACAATGAGCAGTTCTTC. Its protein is CASSVDYLSYNEQFF.

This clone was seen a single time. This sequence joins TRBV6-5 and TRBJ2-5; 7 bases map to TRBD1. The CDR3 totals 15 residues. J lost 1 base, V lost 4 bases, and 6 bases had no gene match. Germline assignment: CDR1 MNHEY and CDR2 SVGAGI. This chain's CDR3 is CASSFRRDSQETQYF. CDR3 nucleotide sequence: TGTGCCAGCAGTTTTCGCCGGGACAGCCAAGAGACCCAGTACTTC.

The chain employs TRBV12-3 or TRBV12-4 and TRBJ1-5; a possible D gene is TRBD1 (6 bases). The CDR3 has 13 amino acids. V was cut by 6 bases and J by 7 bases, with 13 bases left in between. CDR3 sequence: CASRQRGGQPQHF. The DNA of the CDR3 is TGTGCCAGCAGACAAAGGGGGGGGCAGCCCCAGCATTTT.

The chain's CDR3 is CASSQEPSGGAYTQYF. In DNA form, the CDR3 reads TGCGCCAGCAGCCAAGAACCTAGCGGGGGGGCTTATACGCAGTATTTT. The chain couples TRBV4-1 to TRBJ2-3; TRBD2 agrees at 12 bases. Trimming cost V 0 bases and J 7 bases; bases outside gene matches: 5. CDR3 size: 16 residues. Looked up from germline, CDR1 is MGHRA and CDR2 is YSYEKL.

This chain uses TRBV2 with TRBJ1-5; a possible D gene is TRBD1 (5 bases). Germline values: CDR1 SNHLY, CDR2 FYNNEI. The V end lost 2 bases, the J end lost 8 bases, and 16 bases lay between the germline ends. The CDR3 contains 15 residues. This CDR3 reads CASSELGPGLEPQHF. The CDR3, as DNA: TGTGCCAGCAGTGAATTGGGCCCAGGGTTGGAGCCCCAGCATTTT.

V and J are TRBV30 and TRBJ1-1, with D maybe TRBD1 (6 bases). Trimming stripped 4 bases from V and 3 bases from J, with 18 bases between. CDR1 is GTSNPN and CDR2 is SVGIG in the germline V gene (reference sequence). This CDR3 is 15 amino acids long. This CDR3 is CAWTAQRRGDTEAFF. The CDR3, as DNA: TGTGCCTGGACCGCCCAACGCAGGGGTGACACTGAAGCTTTCTTT.

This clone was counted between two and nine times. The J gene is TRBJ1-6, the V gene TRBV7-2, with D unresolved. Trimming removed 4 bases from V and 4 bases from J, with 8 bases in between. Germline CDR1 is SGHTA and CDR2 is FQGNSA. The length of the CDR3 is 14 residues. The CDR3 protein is CASSSPQYNSPLHF. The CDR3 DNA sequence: TGTGCCAGCAGCTCCCCACAGTATAATTCACCCCTCCACTTT.